A single sample gave rise to the 8 T cell receptor beta chains below, sequenced in a study of blood T cells in healthy people across ages. Together with a sample-barcoded 5' primer, a J-beta primer mix was included in a second PCR lasting about 6 to 12 cycles. One entry per CDR3 protein results from TCRdb running MiXCR on the 5' RACE reads. The table lists about 380,000 distinct CDR3 sequences, about 55% of them singletons, with around 49% in the top ten. The specimen sequenced was blood. All receptors come from a man aged 55 to 70 in good health.

The chain is built from TRBV29-1 and TRBJ1-2; 8 nucleotides align to TRBD1. The CDR3 runs 17 residues. Trimming cost V 1 base and J 6 bases; bases outside gene matches: 16. Per germline, CDR1 SQVTM and CDR2 ANQGSEA. In DNA form, the CDR3 reads TGCAGCGTTGAAGTGGAGGGGCCTGGACAGGGTGGGGATGGCTACACCTTC. Its protein product is CSVEVEGPGQGGDGYTF.

The chain joins TRBV25-1 to TRBJ2-2; TRBD1 aligns across 8 bases. The CDR3 covers 14 residues. V gave up 8 bases and J gave up 6 bases; unmatched junction bases: 8. Germline lookup yields CDR1 MGHDK and CDR2 SYGVNS. CDR3 in DNA: TGTGCCAGCCGCCGGACAGGGTGGCCCGGGGAGCTGTTTTTT. It codes for CASRRTGWPGELFF.

The chain links TRBV6-1 to TRBJ2-7; D is possibly TRBD2 (5 bases). Germline V gene data show CDR1 as MNHNS and CDR2 as SASEGT. The V end was cut by 2 bases, the J end by 4 bases, with 15 bases between. This CDR3 has 15 residues. This CDR3 is CASSEWETALYEQYF. DNA for the CDR3: TGTGCCAGCAGTGAATGGGAGACCGCTCTTTACGAGCAGTACTTC.

This clonotype came up a few times. This sequence joins TRBV20-1 and TRBJ2-3; 7 nucleotides align to TRBD2. CDR1 is DFQATT and CDR2 is SNEGSKA in the germline V gene (reference sequence). There are 14 residues in the CDR3. The CDR3 nucleotides read TGCAGCATCCCTGGGGAGGGCGGCACAGATACGCAGTATTTT. Amino acids: CSIPGEGGTDTQYF.

This clonotype showed up many times. This chain uses TRBV11-3 with TRBJ2-3, with 8 nucleotides matching TRBD2. The CDR3 has 15 amino acids. Looked up from germline, CDR1 is SGHNT and CDR2 is YENEEA. The V segment lost 1 base and the J segment 4 bases; nucleotides outside the gene matches: 4. CDR3 nucleotides: TGTGCCAGCAGCTTAGTCAGCGGGGGACCAGATACGCAGTATTTT. This codes for CASSLVSGGPDTQYF.

This clonotype occurred a few times. J is TRBJ2-7 and V is TRBV4-1; the match to TRBD1 covers 8 bases. Matching the DNA end better, TRBJ2-5 makes the J call doubtful. The CDR3 covers 16 residues. Per the germline V gene, CDR1 is MGHRA and CDR2 is YSYEKL. CDR3 sequence: CASSDGQGGWGETQYF. CDR3 nucleotide sequence: TGCGCCAGCAGCGACGGACAGGGCGGGTGGGGAGAGACCCAGTACTTC.

This chain links TRBV5-6 with TRBJ2-7; TRBD1 matches at 9 bases. The CDR3 totals 13 residues. Germline CDR1 SGHDT, CDR2 YYEEEE. The junction had 7 bases not matched to a gene; V was cut back by 5 bases and J by 7 bases. The CDR3, as DNA: TGTGCCAGCAGTGGGACAGGGACAGGAGAGCAGTACTTC. It translates to CASSGTGTGEQYF.

A few counts support this clonotype. The J gene is TRBJ1-2, the V gene TRBV4-1; D is undetermined. CDR1 is MGHRA, CDR2 YSYEKL, per germline. Trimming took off 4 bases at V and 1 base at J, with 16 bases between the two ends. This CDR3 region has 16 residues. CDR3 region: CASSPHLGDINYGYTF. DNA for the CDR3: TGCGCCAGCAGCCCACACCTAGGAGACATTAACTATGGCTACACCTTC.